The source of this T cell receptor (beta chain) is a study of post-analysis software for immune sequencing data. Study-level information: Patients with relapsing-remitting, secondary progressive and progressive-relapsing multiple sclerosis courses were all represented. Study-wide points: In patients, roughly 5 TRBV segments were more frequent than in controls, with TRBV5-6, TRBV5-1 and TRBV20-1 among them. There was significantly lower normalized Chao1 diversity in multiple sclerosis patients than in controls. Strong co-clustering by F measure was seen for same-batch samples.

Each TCR beta cDNA library carried unique molecular identifiers. TCRdb reprocessed the PCR reads with MiXCR, giving one entry per CDR3 protein. Of some 260,000 distinct CDR3 sequences listed, approximately 34% are singletons. For this clonotype: As yet, its antigen is unknown.

The CDR3 loop spans 13 amino acids. V lost 0 bases to trimming and J lost 7 bases, with 10 bases between them. Germline V gene sequence: CDR1 SGHKS, CDR2 YYEKEE (reference sequence). The rearrangement joins TRBV5-5 to TRBJ2-5; D ambiguous. This clonotype was sampled from a girl between 10 and 17 years old with multiple sclerosis. Material: blood. The CDR3 DNA sequence: TGTGCCAGCAGCTTGGGCACGGGTGGGACCCAGTACTTC. Translation gives CASSLGTGGTQYF.